Listed here are 5 T cell receptor beta chains from one sample, sequenced in a study of response to subunit inactivated influenza vaccine. Using its own MiXCR run on the RT-PCR reads, TCRdb lists one record per CDR3 protein. The table shows roughly 150,000 distinct CDR3 sequences, with 9.5% to 13% occurring only once. Source: non-naive T cells sorted from PBMCs, taken roughly 47 days after vaccination. These TCRs come from a man between 45 and 60 years old who received an inactivated influenza vaccine.

The V and J genes are TRBV6-6 and TRBJ2-1; D ambiguous. The CDR3 runs to 11 residues. V lost 0 bases and J lost 12, with 6 bases in between. Germline lookup yields CDR1 MNHNY and CDR2 SVGAGI (reference sequence). The CDR3 region is CASSYSGRQFF. CDR3 DNA: TGTGCCAGCAGTTACTCAGGACGGCAGTTCTTC.

This clonotype has at least ten counts. The CDR3 DNA is TGTGCCAGCAGGGTCACGGACGGCAATGAGCAGTTCTTC. It encodes CASRVTDGNEQFF. The chain has TRBV2 and TRBJ2-1, with D unclear. CDR1 and CDR2 from the germline V gene are SNHLY and FYNNEI. CDR3 size: 13 residues. The V end was cut by 6 bases, the J end by 6 bases, with 12 bases between.

There are a few counts of this clonotype. The chain is built from TRBV20-1 and TRBJ2-5; TRBD1 matches 8 bases. The CDR3 runs 13 residues. In germline, CDR1 is DFQATT, CDR2 SNEGSKA (reference sequence). CDR3 sequence: CINPTGVKETQYF. The CDR3, as DNA: TGCATCAACCCGACAGGGGTAAAGGAGACCCAGTACTTC.

This clonotype was found many times. The rearrangement uses TRBV5-1 and TRBJ1-5, with TRBD1 as a possible D gene (5 bases). The CDR3 length is 14 residues. V gave up 3 bases and J gave up 2 bases, with 9 bases separating them. Per germline, CDR1 SGHRS and CDR2 YFSETQ. The CDR3 nucleotides are TGCGCCAGCAGCTCTTCGGGGGGCAATCAGCCCCAGCATTTT. Translated: CASSSSGGNQPQHF.

The genes are TRBV5-1 and TRBJ2-1, with 8 bases identical to TRBD2. This CDR3 is built from 16 residues. V dropped 0 bases and J dropped 2; count of bases not matched to a gene: 4. Germline loops: CDR1 SGHRS, CDR2 YFSETQ. The CDR3 DNA is TGCGCCAGCAGCTTGGATGCGGGGGGCCCCTACAATGAGCAGTTCTTC. It codes for CASSLDAGGPYNEQFF. The complete variable domain, with remaining parts taken from reference TRBV5-1 and TRBJ2-1, reads KAGVTQTPRYLIKTRGQQVTLSCSPISGHRSVSWYQQTPGQGLQFLFEYFSETQRNKGNFPGRFSGRQFSNSRSEMNVSTLELGDSALYLCASSLDAGGPYNEQFFGPGTRLTVL.